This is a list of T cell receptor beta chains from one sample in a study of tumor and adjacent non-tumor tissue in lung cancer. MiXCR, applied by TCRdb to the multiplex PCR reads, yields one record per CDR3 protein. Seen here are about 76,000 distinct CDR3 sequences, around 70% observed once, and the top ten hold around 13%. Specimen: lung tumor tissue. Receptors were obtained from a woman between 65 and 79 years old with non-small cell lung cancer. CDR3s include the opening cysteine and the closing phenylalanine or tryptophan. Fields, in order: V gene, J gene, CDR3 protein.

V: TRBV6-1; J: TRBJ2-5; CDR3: CASAGTVQETQYF
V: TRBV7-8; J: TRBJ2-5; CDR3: CTSSSTRPEETQYF
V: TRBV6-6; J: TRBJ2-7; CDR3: CASRGVSGSYEQHF
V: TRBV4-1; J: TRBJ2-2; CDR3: CASNLLGTANTGELFF
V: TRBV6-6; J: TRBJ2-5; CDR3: CACSYQDNSDRETQYF
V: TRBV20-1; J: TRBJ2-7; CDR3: CSARDTGKNYEQYF
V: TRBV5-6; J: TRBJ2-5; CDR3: CASSLVDRGESQYF
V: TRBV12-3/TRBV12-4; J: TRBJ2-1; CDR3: CASSLDWRGQDEHFF
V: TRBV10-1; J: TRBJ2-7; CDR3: CASSTTPLAGDFNEQYF
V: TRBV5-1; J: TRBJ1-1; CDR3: CASSLGHQNTEAFF
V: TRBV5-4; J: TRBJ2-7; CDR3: CASSSQRSAHYEQYF
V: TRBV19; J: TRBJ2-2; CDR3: CASSGQASTGELFF
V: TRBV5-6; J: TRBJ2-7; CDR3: CASSWRTGGSYEQYF
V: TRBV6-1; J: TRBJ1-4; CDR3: CASRGPRGEKPFF
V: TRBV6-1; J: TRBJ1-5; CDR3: CASRGESGNQPQHF
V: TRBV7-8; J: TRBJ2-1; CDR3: CASRGAVVNEQFF
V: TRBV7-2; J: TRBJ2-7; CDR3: CDSSLTVTYEQYF
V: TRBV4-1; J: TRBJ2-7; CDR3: CARSQDSKREGLAHEQYF
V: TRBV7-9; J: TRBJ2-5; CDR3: CASSSREKEIQYF
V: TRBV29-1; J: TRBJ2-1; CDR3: CSATLQGRVGEHFF
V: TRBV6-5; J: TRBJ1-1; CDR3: CASSALGEGNNEAVF
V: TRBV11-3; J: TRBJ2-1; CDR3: CTSRLASGSYSEQFF
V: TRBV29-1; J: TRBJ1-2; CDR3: CGIVGSEYGYTF
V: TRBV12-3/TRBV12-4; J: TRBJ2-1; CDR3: CASSLGHRQELLF
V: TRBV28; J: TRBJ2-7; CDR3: CSSSSPGTTIEQYF
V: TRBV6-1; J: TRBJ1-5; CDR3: CVSSPEGSNQPQHF
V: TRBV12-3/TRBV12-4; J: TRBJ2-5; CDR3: CTSTIPGSQETQYF
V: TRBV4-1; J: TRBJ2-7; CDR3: CASSQVSAYGTYEQYF
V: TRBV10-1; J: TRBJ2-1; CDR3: CASSEAGSDYNEQFF
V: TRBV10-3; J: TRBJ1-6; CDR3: CAISLARDRDNPPLHF
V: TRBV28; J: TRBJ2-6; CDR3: CASSLLAGAGAYVLTF
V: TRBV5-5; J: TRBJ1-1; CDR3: CGSSSAGQAPMNTEAFF
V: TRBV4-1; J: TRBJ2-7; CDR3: CTSSQNRDGYYEQYF
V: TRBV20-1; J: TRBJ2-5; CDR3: CSARWLAEETQYF
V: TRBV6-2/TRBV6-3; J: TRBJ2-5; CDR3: CACATSGSRETQYF
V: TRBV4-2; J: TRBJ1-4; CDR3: CASSQETVATNEKLFF
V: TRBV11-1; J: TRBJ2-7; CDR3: CASSLRDRGPYEQHF
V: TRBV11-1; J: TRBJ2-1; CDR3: CVSSLAGVRQGASNELFF
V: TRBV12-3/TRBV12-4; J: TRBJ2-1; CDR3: CASSPGAGGINEQFF
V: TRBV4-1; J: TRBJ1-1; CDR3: CASSQGLGSTEAFF
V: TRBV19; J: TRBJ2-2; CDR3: CASTGTHGNTGELFF
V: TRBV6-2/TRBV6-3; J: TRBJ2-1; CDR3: CASGPGSEQFF
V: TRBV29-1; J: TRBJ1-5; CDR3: CGVVLQGYSNQSQLF
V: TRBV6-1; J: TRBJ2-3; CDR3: CASSGGTSGSWQYF
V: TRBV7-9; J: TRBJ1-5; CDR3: CASSLQGTGNQPQHF
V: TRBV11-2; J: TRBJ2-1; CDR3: CASRRGRGEYNEQFF
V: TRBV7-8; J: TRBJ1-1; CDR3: CASSLGQGEAFF
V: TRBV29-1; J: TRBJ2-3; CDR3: CIVLPLGRGSTDTQYF
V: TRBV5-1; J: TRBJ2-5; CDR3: CASSLAGLQETQYF
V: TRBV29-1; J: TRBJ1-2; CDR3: CNARQRARPRGYF
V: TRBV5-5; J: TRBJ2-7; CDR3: CASNLGGAGAYERYF
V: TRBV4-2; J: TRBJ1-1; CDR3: CASSRLSVYRNKNTEAFF
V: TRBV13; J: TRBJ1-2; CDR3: CASTLQGALYGYTF
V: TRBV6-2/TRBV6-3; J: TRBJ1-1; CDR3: CASSYGGEMNAETFF
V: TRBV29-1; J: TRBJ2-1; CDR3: CSADRAWTYNEQFF
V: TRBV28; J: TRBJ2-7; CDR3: CASSFDSTYEQYF
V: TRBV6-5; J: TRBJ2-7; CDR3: CASTTQVEGLYEHYF